This T cell receptor (beta chain) was recorded in a study of technical replicates of blood from several donors. Repertoires were generated with immunoSEQ multiplex PCR, while TCRdb's copy carries only in-frame clones and drops some. The repertoire holds approximately 13,000 clones, 80% to 90% seen once, with over 10% in the top ten. V shed 2 bases and J shed 4 bases, with 12 bases lying between them. The germline gives CDR1 SGHVS, CDR2 FQNEAQ. The CDR3 runs to 15 residues. Input material: PBMCs. The TCR comes from a human donor in good health. V and J are TRBV7-8 and TRBJ1-5; D remains ambiguous. The CDR3 is CASSLSGSRNQPQHF. CDR3 sequence (DNA): TGTGCCAGCAGCTTAAGCGGCAGTCGAAATCAGCCCCAGCATTTT. The whole variable domain, remainder taken from reference TRBV7-8 and TRBJ1-5, is GAGVSQSPRYKVAKRGQDVALRCDPISGHVSLFWYQQALGQGPEFLTYFQNEAQLDKSGLPSDRFFAERPEGSVSTLKIQRTQQEDSAVYLCASSLSGSRNQPQHFGDGTRLSIL.